The clone carrying this T cell receptor (beta chain) was observed many times. Its antigen is as yet unknown. This sample was taken from a study of metastatic and nonmetastatic thyroid tumors. Across the study: Repertoires of blood and of tissue (tumor or nodule) from malignant and benign thyroid patients were compared. Study results and limitations: Within blood and tumor, benign nodules reportedly had significantly lower TCR beta diversity than malignant thyroid tumors did.

V was pared by 3 bases and J by 0 bases, with 13 bases between. The CDR3 spans 16 residues. From germline, CDR1 is SGHRS and CDR2 YFSETQ. TCRdb re-processed the PCR reads through MiXCR. The sample records around 19,000 clones, roughly 15% being singletons. Until they underwent thyroid surgery, no patient had received any treatment. The sequenced sample was blood. The TCR was taken from a female donor with papillary thyroid cancer or a benign thyroid nodule (not recorded which). Some clones in this sample may be carry-over from other donors' samples. The V gene is TRBV5-1, the J gene TRBJ1-5, with no clear D. CDR3 in amino acids: CASSYGHGDSNQPQHF. The CDR3 DNA follows: TGCGCCAGCAGCTACGGGCACGGAGATAGCAATCAGCCCCAGCATTTT.